The 32 T cell receptor beta chains presented below share a single source sample, sequenced in a study of blood T cell repertoires in COVID-19. Data came from immunoSEQ multiplex PCR; TCRdb stores just in-frame clones and leaves some out. The profile shows about 190,000 clones, about nine tenths of them singletons. Sequenced: peripheral blood. These receptors all stem from a man aged 40-50 years with acute or convalescent COVID-19.

This chain joins TRBV19 and TRBJ2-7; D not certain. This CDR3 region has 13 residues. The V end was cut by 3 bases, the J end by 3 bases, with 9 bases between. Germline CDR1 and CDR2: LNHDA and SQIVND (reference sequence). CDR3 DNA: TGTGCCAGTAGTATTAACAATCGCTACGAGCAGTACTTC. It yields the protein CASSINNRYEQYF. Supplemented by reference TRBV19 and TRBJ2-7, the full variable domain reads DGGITQSPKYLFRKEGQNVTLSCEQNLNHDAMYWYRQDPGQGLRLIYYSQIVNDFQKGDIAEGYSVSREKKESFPLTVTSAQKNPTAFYLCASSINNRYEQYFGPGTRLTVT.

The chain links TRBV5-6 to TRBJ2-2; 10 bases align to TRBD1. The CDR3 totals 17 residues. CDR1 and CDR2 (germline): SGHDT, YYEEEE. Unmatched junction bases numbered 7, after V lost 2 bases and J lost 3 bases. DNA for the CDR3: TGTGCCAGCAGCTTCCTTCAGACAGGGGGCCACACCGGGGAGCTGTTTTTT. Protein sequence: CASSFLQTGGHTGELFF.

The genes are TRBV24-1 and TRBJ2-2, with 8 bases that match TRBD1. The CDR3 is 14 amino acids. Trimming removed 5 bases from V and 5 bases from J; junction bases left unmatched: 3. Germline V CDR1 and CDR2: KGHDR, SFDVKD. Written as DNA, the CDR3 is TGTGCCACCAGTGGGACAGGGCGAACCGGGGAGCTGTTTTTT. Translation: CATSGTGRTGELFF.

J is TRBJ2-5 and V is TRBV4-3; 9 bases match TRBD1. Per the germline V gene, CDR1 is LGHNA and CDR2 is YSLEER. With V trimmed by 3 bases and J by 5 bases, 13 bases remained unmatched. The CDR3 spans 17 residues. CDR3 bases: TGCGCCAGCAGCCATAATACAGGGGGCGCGTGGGGCGAGACCCAGTACTTC. Its translation: CASSHNTGGAWGETQYF.

This clone was found once. The chain employs TRBV6-5 and TRBJ1-3; D possibly corresponds to TRBD1 (5 bases). Germline CDR1 is MNHEY and CDR2 is SVGAGI. The CDR3 spans 14 residues. Trimming pared 6 bases from V and 4 bases from J, leaving 13 bases between. CDR3 DNA: TGTGCCAGCAGACCGGGAGGGGTCGGAAACACCATATATTTT. It yields the protein CASRPGGVGNTIYF.

This chain joins TRBV11-2 and TRBJ2-7, with TRBD1 matching over 9 bases. This CDR3 has 14 residues. Germline loops: CDR1 SGHAT, CDR2 FQNNGV. Losses at the gene ends were 5 bases for V and 7 bases for J; bases not matched to a gene: 9. This CDR3 reads CASSKGQGLGEQYF. The CDR3 DNA reads as TGTGCCAGCAGCAAGGGACAGGGCCTCGGGGAGCAGTACTTC.

The gene calls are TRBV30 and TRBJ1-1; 9 bases align to TRBD1. The CDR3 runs 13 residues. In germline, CDR1 is GTSNPN, CDR2 SVGIG (reference sequence). The trim removed 0 bases at V and 8 bases at J, leaving 4 bases unmatched. CDR3 loop: CAWSVLQGAEAFF. CDR3 nucleotide sequence: TGTGCCTGGAGTGTTCTACAGGGGGCCGAAGCTTTCTTT.

The chain links TRBV10-1 to TRBJ2-5; 13 bases line up with TRBD2. The CDR3 covers 15 residues. V lost 5 bases to trimming and J lost 1 base; unmatched junction nucleotides: 1. The germline V gene encodes CDR1 WNHNN and CDR2 SYGVQD (reference sequence). The CDR3 DNA follows: TGCGCCAGCAGTCGGACTAGCGGGGGCCAAGAGACCCAGTACTTC. Protein sequence: CASSRTSGGQETQYF.

The chain combines TRBV19 with TRBJ2-3; the match to TRBD2 covers 8 bases. The V gene's germline CDR1 is LNHDA and CDR2 SQIVND (reference sequence). The CDR3 runs 15 residues. V lost 1 base and J lost 5; bases outside the gene matches: 5. The CDR3 DNA follows: TGTGCCAGTAGTATAGGCGGGGGGCCCGGAGATACGCAGTATTTT. Translating gives CASSIGGGPGDTQYF.

V gene TRBV24-1 combines with J gene TRBJ2-6, with no clear D. The CDR3 totals 15 residues. Trimming pared 4 bases from V and 0 bases from J, leaving 6 bases between. Per germline, CDR1 KGHDR and CDR2 SFDVKD. The CDR3 nucleotides read TGTGCCACCAGTGAAGGCGGCTCTGGGGCCAACGTCCTGACTTTC. Protein sequence: CATSEGGSGANVLTF.

This rearrangement joins TRBV10-1 to TRBJ2-5, with TRBD2 identical over 15 bases. The CDR3 has 16 residues. Per the germline V gene, CDR1 is WNHNN and CDR2 is SYGVQD (reference sequence). V lost 2 bases, J lost 2 bases, and 0 bases stayed unmatched. In nucleotides, the CDR3 is TGCGCCAGCAGTGAGGGGACTAGCGGGGGGCAAGAGACCCAGTACTTC. Its protein is CASSEGTSGGQETQYF.

The chain couples TRBV3-1 (or the pseudogene TRBV3-2) to TRBJ2-7; weak D call: TRBD2 (5 bases). The CDR3 is made up of 13 amino acids. V was shortened by 0 bases and J by 7 bases, with 10 bases between the two germline ends. Germline V gene lookup returns CDR1 LGHDT and CDR2 YNNKEL (reference sequence). The CDR3 spells CASSQDLRREQYF. DNA for the CDR3: TGTGCCAGCAGCCAAGATCTGAGGAGGGAGCAGTACTTC.

The gene calls are TRBV5-1 and TRBJ2-7; D gene uncertain. V gave up 0 bases and J gave up 1 base, with 14 bases separating them. Germline lookup yields CDR1 SGHRS and CDR2 YFSETQ. The CDR3 length is 16 residues. In DNA, the CDR3 is TGCGCCAGCAGCTTGGCGATGGCTTCACAATCCTACGAGCAGTACTTC. It yields the protein CASSLAMASQSYEQYF.

The V call is TRBV30, the J call TRBJ2-5; TRBD2 agrees at 9 bases. This CDR3 contains 18 residues. V was pared by 5 bases and J by 5 bases, with 21 bases of the junction left unmatched. Per the germline V gene, CDR1 is GTSNPN and CDR2 is SVGIG (reference sequence). The chain's CDR3 is CAWGRLVAGVKWDETQYF. Here the CDR3 DNA reads TGTGCCTGGGGCCGACTTGTAGCGGGGGTAAAGTGGGACGAGACCCAGTACTTC.

This chain joins TRBV18 and TRBJ1-4; 8 bases line up with TRBD1. This CDR3 comprises 16 residues. The germline V gene has CDR1 KGHSH and CDR2 LQKENI. Trimming removed 1 base from V and 8 bases from J; junction bases left unmatched: 9. CDR3 amino acids: CASSPLKDRAREKLFF. DNA for the CDR3: TGTGCCAGCTCACCACTAAAGGACAGGGCGAGGGAAAAACTGTTTTTT.

V and J are TRBV5-6 and TRBJ2-7; TRBD2 matches at 9 bases. The CDR3 totals 17 residues. The V and J ends lost 4 bases and 2 bases, in that order; junction bases with no gene match: 13. Per the germline V gene, CDR1 is SGHDT and CDR2 is YYEEEE. CDR3 amino acids: CASSGTFLAGSAYEQYF. The CDR3 DNA follows: TGTGCCAGCAGCGGGACCTTTCTAGCGGGGAGCGCCTACGAGCAGTACTTC.

This chain links TRBV7-6 with TRBJ2-6, with TRBD1 as a possible D gene (5 bases). The V end was cut by 0 bases, the J end by 0 bases, with 12 bases between. Per the germline V gene, CDR1 is SGHVS and CDR2 is FNYEAQ. This CDR3 region has 18 residues. For the CDR3, the DNA is TGTGCCAGCAGCTTAGCGGCAGGGTTTTACTCTGGGGCCAACGTCCTGACTTTC. Translating gives CASSLAAGFYSGANVLTF.

The gene calls are TRBV19 and TRBJ2-2; TRBD2 matches 9 bases. The CDR3 totals 15 residues. The V segment lost 5 bases and the J segment 5 bases; nucleotides outside the gene matches: 6. The germline gives CDR1 LNHDA, CDR2 SQIVND (reference sequence). The CDR3 region is CASSLLRGGTGELFF. As DNA, the CDR3 is TGTGCCAGTAGTCTCTTGCGGGGGGGGACCGGGGAGCTGTTTTTT.

The chain uses TRBV2 and TRBJ2-7; 8 nucleotides match TRBD1. Germline CDR1 and CDR2: SNHLY and FYNNEI. The CDR3 length is 15 residues. The V gene end was trimmed by 5 bases and the J gene end by 3 bases; junction bases not matched to a gene: 9. The CDR3 DNA reads TGTGCCAGCAGTCCGACAGGGGATTCAGTCTACGAGCAGTACTTC. This encodes CASSPTGDSVYEQYF.

V usage is TRBV30 and J usage is TRBJ1-5; D is uncertain. V was pared by 3 bases and J by 0 bases, with 12 bases between. The CDR3 totals 15 residues. Germline assignment: CDR1 GTSNPN and CDR2 SVGIG (reference sequence). The CDR3 coding sequence is TGTGCCTGGAGAGCTGCGACGGGTAGCAATCAGCCCCAGCATTTT. Translation gives CAWRAATGSNQPQHF.

CDR3 DNA: TGTGCCAGCAGCACCTCCCCGACGGGCACTAGCTCCAAGGAGACCCAGTACTTC. This gives the protein CASSTSPTGTSSKETQYF. V usage is TRBV7-7 and J usage is TRBJ2-5; a possible D gene is TRBD2 (6 bases). The germline V gene has CDR1 SSHAT and CDR2 FNYEAQ (reference sequence). V lost 5 bases and J 5 bases, leaving 27 bases between the germline ends. CDR3 length equals 18 residues.

This sequence joins TRBV19 and TRBJ1-3, with D perhaps matching TRBD1 (5 bases). This CDR3 spans 15 amino acids. Trimming removed 7 bases at V and 0 bases at J, with 13 bases between. In germline, CDR1 is LNHDA, CDR2 SQIVND (reference sequence). CDR3 protein: CASTGGVDSGNTIYF. The DNA for the CDR3 is TGTGCCAGTACGGGAGGGGTAGACTCTGGAAACACCATATATTTT.

The chain recombines TRBV10-3 with TRBJ1-4, with D perhaps TRBD1 (6 bases). Trimming took 8 bases from V and 4 from J, leaving 8 bases between them. Germline-derived CDR1 and CDR2 are ENHRY and SYGVKD. CDR3 length: 12 amino acids. The CDR3 loop is CAIGQNNEKLFF. CDR3 bases: TGTGCCATCGGACAGAATAATGAAAAACTGTTTTTT.

The V and J genes are TRBV5-1 and TRBJ1-2, with D maybe TRBD1 (5 bases). Deletions cut 0 bases from V and 8 bases from J, with 14 bases between. The germline V gene encodes CDR1 SGHRS and CDR2 YFSETQ. The CDR3 sequence is 14 residues long. CDR3 nucleotide sequence: TGCGCCAGCAGCTTGGGGCCAGGGAACGGCGGCTACACCTTC. Translated, it gives CASSLGPGNGGYTF.

The chain is built from TRBV2 and TRBJ2-7, with D uncertain. CDR3 length: 11 amino acids. V was trimmed by 6 bases and J by 4 bases, leaving 7 bases between them. CDR1 is SNHLY and CDR2 is FYNNEI in the germline V gene. DNA for the CDR3: TGTGCCAGCAGAACTACGTACGAGCAGTACTTC. As protein: CASRTTYEQYF. The whole variable domain, filled in from reference TRBV2 and TRBJ2-7, reads EPEVTQTPSHQVTQMGQEVILRCVPISNHLYFYWYRQILGQKVEFLVSFYNNEISEKSEIFDDQFSVERPDGSNFTLKIRSTKLEDSAMYFCASRTTYEQYFGPGTRLTVT.

The rearrangement uses TRBV29-1 and TRBJ2-6, with 8 bases matching TRBD1. This CDR3 spans 15 amino acids. With 3 bases clipped from V and 4 bases from J, the junction kept 5 bases outside the gene matches. The germline V gene has CDR1 SQVTM and CDR2 ANQGSEA. This chain's CDR3 is CSVEDRTGGANVLTF. The CDR3 DNA reads TGCAGCGTTGAGGATCGGACAGGGGGGGCCAACGTCCTGACTTTC.

The gene calls are TRBV12-3 or TRBV12-4 and TRBJ2-7, with a possible D match to TRBD2 (5 bases). CDR3 length equals 12 residues. V was shortened by 5 bases and J by 7 bases, with 12 bases between the two germline ends. This CDR3 is CASSLGPGEQYF. Here the CDR3 DNA reads TGTGCCAGCAGTCTCGGGCCGGGGGAGCAGTACTTC.

The V call is TRBV6-5, the J call TRBJ1-5; D not certain. V was clipped by 8 bases and J by 0 bases, with 8 bases between them. The CDR3 length is 13 residues. Germline CDR1 MNHEY, CDR2 SVGAGI. CDR3 in amino acids: CASAAYSNQPQHF. The CDR3 nucleotides read TGTGCCAGCGCCGCGTATAGCAATCAGCCCCAGCATTTT.

This rearrangement joins TRBV5-6 to TRBJ2-3; D is perhaps TRBD2 (5 bases). The CDR3 extends over 16 amino acids. Deletions cut 5 bases from V and 4 bases from J, with 20 bases between. The germline CDR1 and CDR2 sequences are SGHDT and YYEEEE. In DNA form, the CDR3 reads TGTGCCAGCAGTTCTAGGACGGGGAACCTGGCAGATACGCAGTATTTT. Translating gives CASSSRTGNLADTQYF. Based on the CDR3 plus reference TRBV5-6 and TRBJ2-3, the full variable domain is DAGVTQSPTHLIKTRGQQVTLRCSPKSGHDTVSWYQQALGQGPQFIFQYYEEEERQRGNFPDRFSGHQFPNYSSELNVNALLLGDSALYLCASSSRTGNLADTQYFGPGTRLTVL.

This clone was counted between two and nine times. The chain links TRBV3-1 (or the pseudogene TRBV3-2) to TRBJ1-4, with D maybe TRBD1 (6 bases). V lost 5 bases and J lost 8, with 9 bases in between. In germline, CDR1 is LGHDT, CDR2 YNNKEL (reference sequence). This CDR3 contains 12 residues. CDR3 sequence reads: CASSFGTEKLFF. The CDR3 nucleotides read TGTGCCAGCAGCTTCGGGACAGAAAAACTGTTTTTT.

This chain joins TRBV5-4 and TRBJ2-1; TRBD2 matches 12 bases. The CDR3 totals 15 residues. V lost 3 bases and J lost 5; bases outside the gene matches: 3. Per the germline V gene, CDR1 is SGHNT and CDR2 is YYREEE (reference sequence). The CDR3 bases are TGTGCCAGCAGCTCCCTAGCGGGGGGGCACAATGAGCAGTTCTTC. It encodes CASSSLAGGHNEQFF.

The chain recombines TRBV7-3 with TRBJ2-1, with a possible D match to TRBD2 (5 bases). The germline gives CDR1 SGHTA, CDR2 FQGTGA. The V and J ends lost 2 bases and 6 bases respectively, with 14 bases between them. CDR3 length: 15 amino acids. DNA of the CDR3: TGTGCCAGCAGCTTAGGTAGCGCCCCATCCAATGAGCAGTTCTTC. Translation gives CASSLGSAPSNEQFF.